This record concerns one TCR beta chain sequence. The target antigen is unknown. The method was immunoSEQ multiplex PCR; TCRdb's version includes in-frame clones alone and lacks a portion of them. The table records about 14,000 clones, approximately 77% of them present only once. The data were obtained in a study of OX40 agonist ivuxolimab in advanced cancers. Across the study: Administration of intravenous ivuxolimab to patients occurred every 2 weeks at 0.01 to 10 mg/kg. Previous treatment with anti-PD-1, anti-PD-L1 or anti-CTLA-4 therapy was allowed; approximately 40% had received some. Study-level points and caveats: CD4+ and CD8+ blood T cells expanded clonally by week 6 at 0.1 to 3.0 mg/kg.

At cycle 4 day 1, cycle 7 day 1, and baseline, blood was sampled. The CDR3 runs 14 residues. The gene calls are TRBV21-1 and TRBJ2-7; TRBD1 was called by the table and not checked on the DNA. TRBV21-1 is reported as a pseudogene. The material sequenced was CD4+ or CD8+ T cells sorted from blood, taken in a trial of the OX40 agonist ivuxolimab. This clonotype originated in an adult with an advanced solid tumor such as melanoma, head and neck, liver or kidney cancer. For the CDR3, the DNA is TGTGCCAGCAGCAAAGTCAGACAGAACTACGAGCAGTACTTC. Its protein product is CASSKVRQNYEQYF.